The clone carrying this T cell receptor beta chain occurred many times. What it recognizes is unknown. The CDR3 is 13 residues long. Trimming left V 3 bases short and J 2 bases short, with 5 bases between. CDR1 SGHTA and CDR2 FQGTGA come from the germline V gene. The data derive from a study of neurological immune-mediated disorders. Notes on the study in general: No expanded-clone CDR3 amino acid sequence recurred across subjects, suggesting private TCR-beta repertoires.

The authors made cDNA by 5'RACE with 10-nucleotide random UMIs. A single record per CDR3 protein comes from TCRdb applying MiXCR to the 5' RACE reads. This table holds about 48,000 distinct CDR3 sequences, about 23% found once. Maryland, USA blood bank volunteers served as healthy controls. Unsorted libraries were prepared from 2 million PBMCs held at -80 C. The sequence was collected from a woman aged 70-85 years in good health. This chain uses TRBV7-3 with TRBJ2-1; no clear D. Sequenced input: PBMCs. CDR3 in amino acids: CASSLDPYNEQFF. DNA for the CDR3: TGTGCCAGCAGCTTGGACCCCTACAATGAGCAGTTCTTC. The full variable domain, in which reference TRBV7-3 and TRBJ2-1 provide the parts outside the CDR3, is GAGVSQTPSNKVTEKGKYVELRCDPISGHTALYWYRQSLGQGPEFLIYFQGTGAADDSGLPNDRFFAVRPEGSVSTLKIQRTERGDSAVYLCASSLDPYNEQFFGPGTRLTVL.